This T cell receptor (beta chain) appears in the sequencing data of a study of T cells in Graves' hyperthyroidism and ophthalmopathy. RNA transcripts gave rise to amplified TCR beta CDR3 regions. First-round RT-PCR with HTBI primers amplified the TCR CDR3 region. TCRdb reprocessed the multiplex PCR reads via MiXCR and lists one record per CDR3 protein. The data show around 600,000 distinct CDR3 sequences, about 14% seen once. This clonotype was counted many times. What it binds is unknown. Findings of the study overall: Stable hyperthyroidism and ophthalmopathy were separated using 13 V-J signatures.

Germline CDR1 MNHEY, CDR2 SVGEGT. Between the trimmed V and J ends, which lost 6 bases and 2 bases, there was a span of 8 bases. CDR3 size: 13 residues. Ophthalmopathy cases met thresholds of Clinical Activity Score at least 3, NOSPECS grade at least 4 and duration under 3 months. The gene calls are TRBV6-2 or TRBV6-3 and TRBJ1-5; D is undetermined. The sample taken for sequencing was blood. The origin of this receptor is a woman between 45 and 60 years old with Graves' ophthalmopathy. The CDR3 is CASSEARNQPQHF. The CDR3 bases are TGTGCCAGCAGCGAAGCCCGCAATCAGCCCCAGCATTTT.